What follows is one TCR beta chain and its context. The sample comes from a study of T cells in Graves' hyperthyroidism and ophthalmopathy. The CDR3 totals 17 residues. Per germline, CDR1 SQVTM and CDR2 ANQGSEA. J was trimmed by 5 bases and V by 4 bases; bases with no gene match: 12. The TCR beta CDR3 regions underwent amplification using RNA transcripts as the source. HTBI primers were employed in a first-round RT-PCR of the TCR CDR3. MiXCR, run by TCRdb on the multiplex PCR reads, gives a single entry per CDR3 protein. The sample lists under 450,000 distinct CDR3 sequences, 15% to 18% occurring once.

This TCR was recovered from a woman aged 18-29 years with Graves' hyperthyroidism. Material for sequencing was blood. The chain uses TRBV29-1 and TRBJ2-5, with 14 bases fitting TRBD2. CDR3 in amino acids: CSVAASRLAGGRETQYF. DNA for the CDR3: TGCAGCGTTGCAGCATCTCGACTAGCGGGAGGGCGTGAGACCCAGTACTTC.